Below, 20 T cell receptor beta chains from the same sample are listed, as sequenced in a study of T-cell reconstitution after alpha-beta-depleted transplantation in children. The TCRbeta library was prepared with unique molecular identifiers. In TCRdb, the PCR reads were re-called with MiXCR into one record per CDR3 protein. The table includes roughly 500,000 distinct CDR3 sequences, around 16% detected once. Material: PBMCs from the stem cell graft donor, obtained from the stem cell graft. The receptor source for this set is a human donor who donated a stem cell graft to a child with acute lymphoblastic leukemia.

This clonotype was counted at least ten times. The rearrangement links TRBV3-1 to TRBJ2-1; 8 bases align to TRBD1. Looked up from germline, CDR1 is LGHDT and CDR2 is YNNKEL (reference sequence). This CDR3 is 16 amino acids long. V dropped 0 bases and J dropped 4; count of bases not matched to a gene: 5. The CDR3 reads CASSQETGVRYNEQFF. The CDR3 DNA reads TGTGCCAGCAGCCAAGAGACAGGGGTGAGATACAATGAGCAGTTCTTC.

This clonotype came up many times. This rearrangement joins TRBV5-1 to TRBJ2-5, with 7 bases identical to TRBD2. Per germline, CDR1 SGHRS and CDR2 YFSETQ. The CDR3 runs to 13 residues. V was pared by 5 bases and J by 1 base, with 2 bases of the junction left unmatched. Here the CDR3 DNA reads TGCGCCAGCAGGGCGGGAGTCCAAGAGACCCAGTACTTC. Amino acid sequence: CASRAGVQETQYF.

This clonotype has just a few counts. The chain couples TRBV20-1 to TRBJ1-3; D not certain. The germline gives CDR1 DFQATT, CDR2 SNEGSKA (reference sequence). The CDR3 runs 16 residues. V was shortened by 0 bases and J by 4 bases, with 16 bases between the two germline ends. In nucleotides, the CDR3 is TGCAGTGCTAGAGAAATAGGAAGGACGGGGGGAAACACCATATATTTT. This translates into CSAREIGRTGGNTIYF.

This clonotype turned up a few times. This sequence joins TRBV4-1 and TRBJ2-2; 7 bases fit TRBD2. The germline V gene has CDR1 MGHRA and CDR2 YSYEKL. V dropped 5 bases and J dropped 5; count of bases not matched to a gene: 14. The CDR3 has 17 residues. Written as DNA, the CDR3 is TGCGCCAGCAGCTTGGGAGCGGGAACCGCCGGGACCGGGGAGCTGTTTTTT. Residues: CASSLGAGTAGTGELFF.

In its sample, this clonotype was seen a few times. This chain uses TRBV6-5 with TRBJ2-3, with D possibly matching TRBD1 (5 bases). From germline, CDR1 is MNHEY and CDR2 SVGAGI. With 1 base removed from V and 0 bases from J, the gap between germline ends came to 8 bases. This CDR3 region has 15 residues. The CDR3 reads CASSYYGASTDTQYF. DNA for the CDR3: TGTGCCAGCAGTTACTATGGGGCTAGCACAGATACGCAGTATTTT.

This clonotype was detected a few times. The CDR3 nucleotides read TGTGCCAGCAGTTACTCTTCCCTGCTAACAGGGGGTCCCACAGATACGCAGTATTTT. Its translation: CASSYSSLLTGGPTDTQYF. The gene calls are TRBV6-5 and TRBJ2-3; 8 positions match TRBD1. CDR1 and CDR2 (germline): MNHEY, SVGAGI. The CDR3 covers 19 residues. With 0 bases clipped from V and 2 bases from J, the junction kept 13 bases outside the gene matches.

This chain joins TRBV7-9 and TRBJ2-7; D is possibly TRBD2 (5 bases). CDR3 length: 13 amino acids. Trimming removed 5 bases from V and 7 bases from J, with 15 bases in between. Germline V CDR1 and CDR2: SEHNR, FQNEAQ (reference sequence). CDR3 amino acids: CASSEQLELEQYF. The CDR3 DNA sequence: TGTGCCAGCAGCGAACAACTAGAACTAGAGCAGTACTTC. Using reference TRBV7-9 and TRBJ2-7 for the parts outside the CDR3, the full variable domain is DTGVSQNPRHKITKRGQNVTFRCDPISEHNRLYWYRQTLGQGPEFLTYFQNEAQLEKSRLLSDRFSAERPKGSFSTLEIQRTEQGDSAMYLCASSEQLELEQYFGPGTRLTVT.

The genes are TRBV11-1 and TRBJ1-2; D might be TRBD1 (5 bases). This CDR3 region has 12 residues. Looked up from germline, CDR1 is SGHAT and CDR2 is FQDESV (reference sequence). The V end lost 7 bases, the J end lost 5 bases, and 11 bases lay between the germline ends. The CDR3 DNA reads TGTGCCAGCATCGGGACGGAATATGGCTACACCTTC. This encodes CASIGTEYGYTF. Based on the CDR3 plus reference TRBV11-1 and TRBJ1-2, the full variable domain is EAEVAQSPRYKITEKSQAVAFWCDPISGHATLYWYRQILGQGPELLVQFQDESVVDDSQLPKDRFSAERLKGVDSTLKIQPAELGDSAMYLCASIGTEYGYTFGSGTRLTVV.

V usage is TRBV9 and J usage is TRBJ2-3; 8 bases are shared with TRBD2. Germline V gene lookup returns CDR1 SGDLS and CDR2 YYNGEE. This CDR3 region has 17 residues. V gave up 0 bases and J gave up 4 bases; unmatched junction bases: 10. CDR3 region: CASSVALRAGVADTQYF. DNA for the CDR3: TGTGCCAGCAGCGTAGCACTCAGAGCGGGAGTGGCAGATACGCAGTATTTT.

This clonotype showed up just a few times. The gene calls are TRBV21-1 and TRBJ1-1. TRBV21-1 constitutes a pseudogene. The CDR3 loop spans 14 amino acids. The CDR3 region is CASTPTVWYTEAFF. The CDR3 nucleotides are TGTGCCAGCACCCCGACGGTATGGTACACTGAAGCTTTCTTT.

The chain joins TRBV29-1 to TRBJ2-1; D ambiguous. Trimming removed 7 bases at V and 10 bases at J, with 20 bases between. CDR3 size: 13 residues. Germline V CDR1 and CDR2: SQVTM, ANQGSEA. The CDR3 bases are TGCAGCGGACTTCCCTCGGGCGTGGGGGAGCAGTTCTTC. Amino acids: CSGLPSGVGEQFF.

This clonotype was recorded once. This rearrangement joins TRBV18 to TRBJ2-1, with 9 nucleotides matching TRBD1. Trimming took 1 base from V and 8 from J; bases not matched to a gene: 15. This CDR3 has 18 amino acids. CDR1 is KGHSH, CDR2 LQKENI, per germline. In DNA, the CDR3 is TGTGCCAGCTCACCACGTTTTCGAGGACAGGGGTTGGGGGATGAGCAGTTCTTC. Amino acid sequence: CASSPRFRGQGLGDEQFF. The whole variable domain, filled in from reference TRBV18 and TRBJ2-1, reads NAGVMQNPRHLVRRRGQEARLRCSPMKGHSHVYWYRQLPEEGLKFMVYLQKENIIDESGMPKERFSAEFPKEGPSILRIQQVVRGDSAAYFCASSPRFRGQGLGDEQFFGPGTRLTVL.

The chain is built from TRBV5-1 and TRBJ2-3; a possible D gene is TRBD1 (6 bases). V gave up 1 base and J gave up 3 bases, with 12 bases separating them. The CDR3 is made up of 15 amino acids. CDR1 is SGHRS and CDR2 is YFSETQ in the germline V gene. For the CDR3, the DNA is TGCGCCAGCAGCTTGTCAATTGACAGGACAGATACGCAGTATTTT. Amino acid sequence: CASSLSIDRTDTQYF.

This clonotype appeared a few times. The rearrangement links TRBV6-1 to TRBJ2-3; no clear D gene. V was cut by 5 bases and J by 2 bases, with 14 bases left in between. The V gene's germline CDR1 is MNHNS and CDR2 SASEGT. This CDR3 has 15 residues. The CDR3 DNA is TGTGCCAGCAGTCCATACATCGGCGCCACAGATACGCAGTATTTT. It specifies CASSPYIGATDTQYF.

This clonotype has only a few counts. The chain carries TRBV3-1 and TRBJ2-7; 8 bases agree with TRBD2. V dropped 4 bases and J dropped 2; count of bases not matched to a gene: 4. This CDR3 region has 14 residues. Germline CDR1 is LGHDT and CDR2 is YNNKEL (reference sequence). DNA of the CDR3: TGTGCCAGCAGCCCTACTAGCGGTACCTACGAGCAGTACTTC. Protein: CASSPTSGTYEQYF.

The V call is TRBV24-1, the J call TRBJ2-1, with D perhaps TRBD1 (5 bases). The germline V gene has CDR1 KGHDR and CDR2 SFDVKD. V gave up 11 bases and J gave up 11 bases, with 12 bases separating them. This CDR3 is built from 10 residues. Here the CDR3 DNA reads TGTGCCAGATTAGTGGGGCAGCAGTTCTTC. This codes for CARLVGQQFF.

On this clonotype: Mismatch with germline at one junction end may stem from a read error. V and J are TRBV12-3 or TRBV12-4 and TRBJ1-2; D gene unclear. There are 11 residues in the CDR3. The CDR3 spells CASSLRRSPVF. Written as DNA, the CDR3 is TGTGCCAGCAGCCTCAGGCGCTCACCGGTCTTC.

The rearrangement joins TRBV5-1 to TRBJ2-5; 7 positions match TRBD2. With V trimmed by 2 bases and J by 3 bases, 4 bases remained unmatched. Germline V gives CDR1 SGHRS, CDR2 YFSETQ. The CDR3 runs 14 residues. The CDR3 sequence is CASSFNAGEETQYF. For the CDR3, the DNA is TGCGCCAGCAGCTTTAACGCGGGAGAAGAGACCCAGTACTTC.

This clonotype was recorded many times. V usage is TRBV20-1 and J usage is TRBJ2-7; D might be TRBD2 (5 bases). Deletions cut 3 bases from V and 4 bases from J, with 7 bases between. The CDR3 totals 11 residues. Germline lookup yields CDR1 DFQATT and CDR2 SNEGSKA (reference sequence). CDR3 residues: CSARRDYEQYF. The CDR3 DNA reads TGCAGTGCTAGGAGGGATTACGAGCAGTACTTC.

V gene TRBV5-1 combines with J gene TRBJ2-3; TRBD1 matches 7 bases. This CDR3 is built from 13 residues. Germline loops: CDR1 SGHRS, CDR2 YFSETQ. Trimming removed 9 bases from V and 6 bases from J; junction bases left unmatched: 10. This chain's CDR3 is CATRQGVEDTQYF. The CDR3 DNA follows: TGCGCCACCCGCCAGGGGGTTGAGGATACGCAGTATTTT.